This passage covers 24 T cell receptor beta chains from one sample sequenced in a study of control samples from healthy donors and cancer patients. Sequenced by immunoSEQ multiplex PCR; TCRdb stores in-frame clones only, minus some. The sample lists 120,000 to 150,000 clones; about 91% were seen once. The sample comprised blood. All receptors derive from a man aged 25 to 40 in good health.

The chain employs TRBV3-1 (or the pseudogene TRBV3-2) and TRBJ2-7; no firm D call. This CDR3 has 14 amino acids. Trimming pared 4 bases from V and 1 base from J, leaving 11 bases between. The germline gives CDR1 LGHDT, CDR2 YNNKEL (reference sequence). The CDR3 sequence is CASSPYLESYEQYF. The CDR3 bases are TGTGCCAGCAGCCCCTATCTGGAATCCTACGAGCAGTACTTC.

The chain couples TRBV29-1 to TRBJ1-4; weak D call: TRBD1 (5 bases). Germline CDR1 reads SQVTM; CDR2 reads ANQGSEA. The length of the CDR3 is 16 residues. V was shortened by 4 bases and J by 4 bases, with 19 bases between the two germline ends. The CDR3 DNA follows: TGCAGCGTTGCAAAGGTGGGGGTAATCGGTAATGAAAAACTGTTTTTT. This sequence encodes CSVAKVGVIGNEKLFF.

V usage is TRBV5-1 and J usage is TRBJ1-4; maybe TRBD1 (5 bases). CDR3 length: 15 residues. V was pared by 4 bases and J by 8 bases, with 18 bases between. Germline CDR1 reads SGHRS; CDR2 reads YFSETQ. The CDR3 loop reads CASSTDFDSVEKLFF. The CDR3, as DNA: TGCGCCAGCAGCACCGATTTTGACAGTGTAGAAAAACTGTTTTTT.

The chain uses TRBV19 and TRBJ1-2; 8 positions match TRBD1. Looked up from germline, CDR1 is LNHDA and CDR2 is SQIVND (reference sequence). V dropped 3 bases and J dropped 4; count of bases not matched to a gene: 7. This CDR3 comprises 15 residues. The CDR3 protein is CASSMVSGTGYGYTF. The CDR3 DNA reads TGTGCCAGTAGTATGGTTTCCGGGACAGGCTATGGCTACACCTTC.

The rearrangement joins TRBV19 to TRBJ1-2, with TRBD1 as a possible D gene (5 bases). The germline V gene has CDR1 LNHDA and CDR2 SQIVND (reference sequence). The CDR3 loop spans 15 amino acids. Trimming removed 5 bases from V and 2 bases from J, with 15 bases in between. The CDR3 region is CASSDLGRQNYGYTF. CDR3 DNA sequence: TGTGCCAGTAGTGATTTGGGGCGTCAGAACTATGGCTACACCTTC.

The CDR3 is CAWSSLVNEQFF. The CDR3 coding sequence is TGTGCCTGGAGTTCACTAGTCAATGAGCAGTTCTTC. The chain links TRBV30 to TRBJ2-1; a possible D gene is TRBD2 (5 bases). CDR1 and CDR2 (germline): GTSNPN, SVGIG (reference sequence). V was shortened by 2 bases and J by 6 bases, with 8 bases between the two germline ends. The CDR3 runs to 12 residues.

V gene TRBV6-1 combines with J gene TRBJ1-2; 9 bases align to TRBD1. The CDR3 spans 16 residues. J was trimmed by 2 bases and V by 4 bases; bases with no gene match: 8. In germline, CDR1 is MNHNS, CDR2 SASEGT. DNA of the CDR3: TGTGCCAGCAGTGGGGATACAGGGGGCGTGAACTATGGCTACACCTTC. Protein product: CASSGDTGGVNYGYTF.

The chain uses TRBV11-2 and TRBJ1-1; D is perhaps TRBD1 (6 bases). Trimming pared 5 bases from V and 7 bases from J, leaving 17 bases between. The germline gives CDR1 SGHAT, CDR2 FQNNGV. This CDR3 comprises 14 residues. Here the CDR3 reads CASSPGGAGLEAFF. The CDR3 bases are TGTGCCAGCAGCCCCGGGGGGGCAGGGCTTGAAGCTTTCTTT.

CDR3 DNA: TGTGCCAGTAGTAGCCGACAGGGCAGCTCCTACGAGCAGTACTTC. Translating it yields CASSSRQGSSYEQYF. The chain recombines TRBV19 with TRBJ2-7; 7 bases are a match to TRBD1. The germline V gene has CDR1 LNHDA and CDR2 SQIVND (reference sequence). The CDR3 is 15 residues long. Trimming cost V 4 bases and J 0 bases; bases outside gene matches: 6.

The CDR3 DNA is TGTGCCAGCAGTTTTCTCCAGGGGGCGCATGAAAAACTGTTTTTT. Its translation is CASSFLQGAHEKLFF. This chain connects TRBV28 to TRBJ1-4; 8 bases are shared with TRBD1. There are 15 residues in the CDR3. V gave up 3 bases and J gave up 6 bases; unmatched junction bases: 6. Per the germline V gene, CDR1 is MDHEN and CDR2 is SYDVKM. The whole variable domain, filled in from reference TRBV28 and TRBJ1-4, reads DVKVTQSSRYLVKRTGEKVFLECVQDMDHENMFWYRQDPGLGLRLIYFSYDVKMKEKGDIPEGYSVSREKKERFSLILESASTNQTSMYLCASSFLQGAHEKLFFGSGTQLSVL.

The chain uses TRBV19 and TRBJ2-2; a possible D gene is TRBD2 (7 bases). The CDR3 is 14 residues long. V lost 11 bases to trimming and J lost 4 bases, with 17 bases between them. The germline gives CDR1 LNHDA, CDR2 SQIVND (reference sequence). CDR3 sequence: CASIGGGGTGELFF. The CDR3 nucleotides are TGTGCCTCCATAGGGGGAGGGGGCACCGGGGAGCTGTTTTTT.

The chain recombines TRBV5-1 with TRBJ2-1, with D possibly TRBD1 on 5 matching bases. The CDR3 is 15 residues long. Germline V gene lookup returns CDR1 SGHRS and CDR2 YFSETQ. Trimming removed 4 bases from V and 4 bases from J, with 15 bases in between. CDR3 coding DNA: TGCGCCAGCAGCGGTGGGCCAGGGCGATACAATGAGCAGTTCTTC. Translation gives CASSGGPGRYNEQFF.

This sequence joins TRBV3-1 (or the pseudogene TRBV3-2) and TRBJ2-2; either TRBD1 or TRBD2 may fit D (5 bases each). V was pared by 0 bases and J by 5 bases, with 13 bases between. The germline V gene encodes CDR1 LGHDT and CDR2 YNNKEL (reference sequence). The CDR3 is 16 amino acids. The CDR3 is CASSQEGDPRTGELFF. CDR3 DNA sequence: TGTGCCAGCAGCCAAGAGGGGGACCCGCGAACCGGGGAGCTGTTTTTT.

The rearrangement links TRBV6-1 to TRBJ1-1; D ambiguous. Looked up from germline, CDR1 is MNHNS and CDR2 is SASEGT. The V end was cut by 3 bases, the J end by 2 bases, with 13 bases between. The CDR3 spans 15 residues. CDR3 protein: CASSEGSGYNTEAFF. CDR3 DNA: TGTGCCAGCAGTGAGGGCAGTGGGTATAACACTGAAGCTTTCTTT.

This rearrangement joins TRBV19 to TRBJ1-1; 12 bases map to TRBD1. Germline values: CDR1 LNHDA, CDR2 SQIVND (reference sequence). J was trimmed by 1 base and V by 6 bases; bases with no gene match: 6. CDR3 length equals 16 residues. The CDR3 bases are TGTGCCAGTAGGACCGGGACAGGGGGCTCGAACACTGAAGCTTTCTTT. This gives the protein CASRTGTGGSNTEAFF.

The rearrangement links TRBV21-1 to TRBJ1-4. TRBV21-1 is a pseudogene. This CDR3 has 15 amino acids. CDR3 sequence (DNA): TGTGCCAGCAGCAAAGAGGGGGGAAGAAGTGAAAAACTGTTTTTT. Translation gives CASSKEGGRSEKLFF.

V is TRBV7-2 and J is TRBJ1-1; no clear D gene. The V gene lost 1 base and the J gene lost 12 bases, with 21 bases spanning the gap. The CDR3 has 15 residues. The germline gives CDR1 SGHTA, CDR2 FQGNSA. The CDR3 sequence: CASSLGLLLKAETFF. The CDR3 DNA sequence: TGTGCCAGCAGCTTAGGCTTATTGTTGAAAGCGGAAACTTTCTTT. The whole variable domain, remainder taken from reference TRBV7-2 and TRBJ1-1, is GAGVSQSPSNKVTEKGKDVELRCDPISGHTALYWYRQSLGQGLEFLIYFQGNSAPDKSGLPSDRFSAERTGGSVSTLTIQRTQQEDSAVYLCASSLGLLLKAETFFGQGTRLTVV.

The chain recombines TRBV5-1 with TRBJ2-3; D might be TRBD1 (6 bases). The V gene lost 5 bases and the J gene lost 0 bases, with 13 bases spanning the gap. The CDR3 extends over 15 amino acids. CDR1 and CDR2 from the germline V gene are SGHRS and YFSETQ. CDR3 sequence (DNA): TGCGCCAGCAGAGAGACAGGAGCTAGCACAGATACGCAGTATTTT. As protein: CASRETGASTDTQYF.

The rearrangement uses TRBV28 and TRBJ1-1, with 10 bases aligning to TRBD1. The junction had 3 bases not matched to a gene; V was cut back by 4 bases and J by 4 bases. There are 14 residues in the CDR3. Germline V lookup: CDR1 MDHEN, CDR2 SYDVKM. The CDR3 protein is CASSYDRGPTEAFF. The DNA for the CDR3 is TGTGCCAGCAGTTATGACAGGGGGCCCACTGAAGCTTTCTTT.

The chain links TRBV7-8 to TRBJ2-1, with 11 bases lining up with TRBD2. Trimming cost V 0 bases and J 3 bases; bases outside gene matches: 4. CDR1 and CDR2 from the germline V gene are SGHVS and FQNEAQ. The CDR3 is made up of 17 amino acids. CDR3 amino acids: CASSLASGGVGYNEQFF. The CDR3 region has the DNA TGTGCCAGCAGCTTAGCTAGCGGGGGGGTCGGCTACAATGAGCAGTTCTTC.

The chain recombines TRBV29-1 with TRBJ1-5; TRBD1 matches 10 bases. J gave up 4 bases and V 8 bases, and 8 bases lay outside the gene matches. CDR1 and CDR2 from the germline V gene are SQVTM and ANQGSEA. CDR3 length equals 14 residues. CDR3 nucleotides: TGCAGCATACCGGGACAGGGGAATAATCAGCCCCAGCATTTT. Translating gives CSIPGQGNNQPQHF. Based on the CDR3 plus reference TRBV29-1 and TRBJ1-5, the full variable domain is SAVISQKPSRDICQRGTSLTIQCQVDSQVTMMFWYRQQPGQSLTLIATANQGSEATYESGFVIDKFPISRPNLTFSTLTVSNMSPEDSSIYLCSIPGQGNNQPQHFGDGTRLSIL.

V usage is TRBV28 and J usage is TRBJ1-1; D is uncertain. Trimming removed 3 bases at V and 4 bases at J, with 6 bases between. The CDR3 is 12 amino acids. Per germline, CDR1 MDHEN and CDR2 SYDVKM. The CDR3 nucleotides are TGTGCCAGCAGTTTGGGGAGCACTGAAGCTTTCTTT. It yields the protein CASSLGSTEAFF.

The rearrangement links TRBV24-1 to TRBJ2-1; a weak D match, TRBD1 (5 bases). The CDR3 contains 15 residues. The V and J ends lost 6 bases and 0 bases respectively, with 11 bases between them. The germline V gene has CDR1 KGHDR and CDR2 SFDVKD. The CDR3 here is CATSTRATSYNEQFF. The CDR3 DNA reads as TGTGCCACCAGTACCAGGGCGACCTCCTACAATGAGCAGTTCTTC.

This clone was detected once. The chain is built from TRBV5-6 and TRBJ2-1; D gene unclear. This CDR3 has 14 amino acids. CDR1 is SGHDT and CDR2 is YYEEEE in the germline V gene. V lost 0 bases to trimming and J lost 0 bases, with 4 bases between them. CDR3 in amino acids: CASSLVGSYNEQFF. The CDR3 DNA sequence: TGTGCCAGCAGCTTGGTGGGCTCCTACAATGAGCAGTTCTTC.